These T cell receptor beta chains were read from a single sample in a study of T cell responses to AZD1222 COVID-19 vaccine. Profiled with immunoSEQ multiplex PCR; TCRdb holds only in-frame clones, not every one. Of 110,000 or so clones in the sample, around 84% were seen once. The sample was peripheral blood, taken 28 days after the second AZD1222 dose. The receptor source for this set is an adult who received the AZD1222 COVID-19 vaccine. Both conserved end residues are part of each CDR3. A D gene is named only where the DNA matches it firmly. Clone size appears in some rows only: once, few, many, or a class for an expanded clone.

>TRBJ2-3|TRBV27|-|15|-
CASSLIGSGTDTQYF
TGTGCCAGCAGCCTAATAGGATCTGGCACAGATACGCAGTATTTT
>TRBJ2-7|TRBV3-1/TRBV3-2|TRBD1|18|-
CASSQGGSSGQGTYEQYF
TGTGCCAGCAGCCAAGGGGGGTCGTCCGGACAGGGGACATACGAGCAGTACTTC
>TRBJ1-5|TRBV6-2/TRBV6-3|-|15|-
CASSYSRRSNQPQHF
TGTGCCAGCAGTTACTCGAGGCGGAGCAATCAGCCCCAGCATTTT
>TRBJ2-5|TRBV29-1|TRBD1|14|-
CSADRRGQGETQYF
TGCAGCGCCGACCGCAGGGGGCAAGGAGAGACCCAGTACTTC
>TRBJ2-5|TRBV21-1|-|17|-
CASSKEKSAGRRETQYF
TGTGCCAGCAGCAAAGAGAAGTCAGCGGGCCGTAGAGAGACCCAGTACTTC
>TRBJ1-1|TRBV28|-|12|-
CASSPSGPEAFF
TGTGCCAGCAGCCCTTCGGGGCCTGAAGCTTTCTTT
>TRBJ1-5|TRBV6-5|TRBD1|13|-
CASSTGGNQPQHF
TGTGCCAGCTCTACAGGGGGCAATCAGCCCCAGCATTTT
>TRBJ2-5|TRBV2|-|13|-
CASSESSWGGPDF
TGTGCCAGCAGTGAATCTAGCTGGGGAGGTCCAGACTTC
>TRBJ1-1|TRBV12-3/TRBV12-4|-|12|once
CASSFEGPAAFF
TGTGCCAGCAGTTTTGAGGGGCCCGCGGCTTTCTTT
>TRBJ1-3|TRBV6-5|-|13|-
CASSTDSGNTIYF
TGTGCCAGCAGTACCGACTCTGGAAACACCATATATTTT